The present entry profiles one TCR beta chain with its context. This specimen comes from a study of T-cell reconstitution after alpha-beta-depleted transplantation in children. The CDR3 has 14 residues. Deletions cut 0 bases from V and 4 bases from J, with 10 bases between. Per the germline V gene, CDR1 is MNHEY and CDR2 is SMNVEV (reference sequence). Unique molecular identifiers were incorporated during preparation of the TCRbeta library. One entry per CDR3 protein, called by TCRdb with MiXCR from the PCR reads. The table includes some 120,000 distinct CDR3 sequences, more than 20% detected once. The origin of this receptor is a male patient aged 2-9 years who had a stem cell transplant for chronic granulomatous disease, so the T cells may come from the graft donor. The chain recombines TRBV27 with TRBJ2-7; D may correspond to TRBD1 or TRBD2 (5 bases each). The sequencing used PBMCs, mostly from graft donor cells, collected 180 days after TCRalphabeta/CD19-depleted stem cell transplant. The CDR3 here is CASSLSGTEYEQYF. DNA for the CDR3: TGTGCCAGCAGTTTATCCGGGACCGAGTACGAGCAGTACTTC.